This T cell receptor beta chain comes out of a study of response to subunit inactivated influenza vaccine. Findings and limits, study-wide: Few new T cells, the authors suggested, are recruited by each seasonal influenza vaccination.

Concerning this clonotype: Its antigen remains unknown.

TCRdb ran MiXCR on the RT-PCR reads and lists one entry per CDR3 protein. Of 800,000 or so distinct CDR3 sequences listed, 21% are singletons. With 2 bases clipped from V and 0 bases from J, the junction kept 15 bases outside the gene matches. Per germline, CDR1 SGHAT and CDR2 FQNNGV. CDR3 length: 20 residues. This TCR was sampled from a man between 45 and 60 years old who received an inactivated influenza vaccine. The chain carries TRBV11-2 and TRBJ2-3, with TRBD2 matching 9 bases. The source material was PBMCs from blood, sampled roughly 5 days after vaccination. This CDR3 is CASSLLPSLAGGQSTDTQYF. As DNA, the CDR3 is TGTGCCAGCAGCTTATTGCCCTCCCTGGCGGGAGGGCAAAGCACAGATACGCAGTATTTT.